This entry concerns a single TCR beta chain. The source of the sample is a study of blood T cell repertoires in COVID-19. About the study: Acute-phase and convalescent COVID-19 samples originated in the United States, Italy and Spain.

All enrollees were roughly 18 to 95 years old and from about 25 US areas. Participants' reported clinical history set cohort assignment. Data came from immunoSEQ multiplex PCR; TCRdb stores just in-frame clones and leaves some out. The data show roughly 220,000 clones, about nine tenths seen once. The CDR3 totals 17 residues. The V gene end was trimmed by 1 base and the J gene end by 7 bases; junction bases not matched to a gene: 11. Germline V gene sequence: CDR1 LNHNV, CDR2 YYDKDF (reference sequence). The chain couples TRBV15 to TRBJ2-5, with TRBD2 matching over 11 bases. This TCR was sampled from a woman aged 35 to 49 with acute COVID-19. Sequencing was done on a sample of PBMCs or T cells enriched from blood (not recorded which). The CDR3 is CATSRVASGGSSRTQYF. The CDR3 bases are TGTGCCACCAGCAGAGTTGCTAGCGGGGGGTCCTCGCGGACCCAGTACTTC.